The TCR beta chain described here comes from a study of blood T cell repertoires in COVID-19. As for the study in general: Samples taken during acute and convalescent COVID-19 were collected in the United States, Italy and Spain.

Clones were read by immunoSEQ multiplex PCR, and TCRdb kept only the in-frame ones, dropping some. In the table there are fewer than 200,000 clones, approximately 83% of which are singletons. This CDR3 has 13 residues. CDR1 is LGHDT, CDR2 YNNKEL, per germline (reference sequence). The V and J ends lost 9 bases and 7 bases respectively, with 13 bases between them. This sequence was found in an older man with active or convalescent COVID-19. The sample comprised peripheral blood. This chain connects TRBV3-1 (or the pseudogene TRBV3-2) to TRBJ1-6; maybe TRBD1 (5 bases). CDR3 sequence: CASRGRVNSPLHF. Written as DNA, the CDR3 is TGTGCCAGTAGGGGCAGGGTCAATTCACCCCTCCACTTT.